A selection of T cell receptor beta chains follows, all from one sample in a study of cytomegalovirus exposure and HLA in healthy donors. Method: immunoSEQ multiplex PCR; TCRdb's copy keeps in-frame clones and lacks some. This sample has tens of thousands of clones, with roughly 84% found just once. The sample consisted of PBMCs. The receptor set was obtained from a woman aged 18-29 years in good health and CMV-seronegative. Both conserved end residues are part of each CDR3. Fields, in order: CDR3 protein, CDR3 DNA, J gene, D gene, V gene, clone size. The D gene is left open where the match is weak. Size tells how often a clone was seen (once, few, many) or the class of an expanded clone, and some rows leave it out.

CDR3: CASSVPSYNEQFF; DNA: TGTGCCAGCAGCGTACCTTCCTACAATGAGCAGTTCTTC; J: TRBJ2-1; D: .; V: TRBV9; size: .
CDR3: CASSTYRGRNSPLHF; DNA: TGTGCCAGCAGCACCTACAGGGGGCGGAATTCACCCCTCCACTTT; J: TRBJ1-6; D: TRBD1; V: TRBV7-9; size: .
CDR3: CASSSGVSGDTQETQYF; DNA: TGTGCCAGCAGCTCAGGTGTTAGCGGAGACACGCAAGAGACCCAGTACTTC; J: TRBJ2-5; D: .; V: TRBV7-3; size: .
CDR3: CASSQGYGANVLTF; DNA: TGTGCCAGCAGCCAGGGTTACGGGGCCAACGTCCTGACTTTC; J: TRBJ2-6; D: .; V: TRBV7-3; size: once
CDR3: CASSLGQGANYEQYF; DNA: TGTGCCAGCAGCTTAGGCCAGGGGGCGAACTACGAGCAGTACTTC; J: TRBJ2-7; D: TRBD1; V: TRBV7-7; size: .
CDR3: CASSLQGASAGANVLTF; DNA: TGCGCCAGCAGCTTGCAGGGGGCTTCTGCTGGGGCCAACGTCCTGACTTTC; J: TRBJ2-6; D: TRBD1; V: TRBV5-1; size: .
CDR3: CASSLFPGQRPGPNTEAFF; DNA: TGTGCCAGCAGTTTATTCCCGGGACAACGCCCGGGTCCGAACACTGAAGCTTTCTTT; J: TRBJ1-1; D: .; V: TRBV28; size: .
CDR3: CASQGGQGRGQFF; DNA: TGTGCCTCCCAGGGGGGACAGGGGAGGGGGCAGTTCTTC; J: TRBJ2-1; D: TRBD1; V: TRBV10-3; size: .
CDR3: CASSVRVDNQPQHF; DNA: TGTGCCAGCAGTGTCCGGGTTGACAATCAGCCCCAGCATTTT; J: TRBJ1-5; D: .; V: TRBV6-1; size: .
CDR3: CASSLGGGQEIF; DNA: TGTGCCAGCAGCTTGGGGGGGGGACAGGAAATCTTC; J: TRBJ2-1; D: .; V: TRBV5-6; size: .
CDR3: CASSESGELFF; DNA: TGTGCCAGCAGTGAGTCCGGGGAGCTGTTTTTT; J: TRBJ2-2; D: .; V: TRBV27; size: .
CDR3: CASSFLAGFPLEQYF; DNA: .; J: TRBJ2-7; D: .; V: TRBV28; size: once
CDR3: CASSLTPCNEQFF; DNA: TGTGCCAGCAGCTTAACACCTTGCAATGAGCAGTTCTTC; J: TRBJ2-1; D: .; V: TRBV7-9; size: .
CDR3: CASSDHQTGGGGELFF; DNA: TGTGCCAGCAGTGACCACCAGACAGGGGGCGGCGGGGAGCTGTTTTTT; J: TRBJ2-2; D: TRBD1; V: TRBV6-4; size: .
CDR3: CASSVTGISGANGLTF; DNA: TGTGCCAGCAGTGTGACAGGGATCTCTGGGGCCAACGGCCTGACTTTC; J: TRBJ2-6; D: TRBD1; V: TRBV6-1; size: .
CDR3: CASQTSGSYEQYF; DNA: TGTGCCAGCCAGACTAGCGGGAGTTACGAGCAGTACTTC; J: TRBJ2-7; D: TRBD2; V: TRBV27; size: once
CDR3: CASSWADGELFF; DNA: TGTGCCAGCAGCTGGGCCGACGGGGAGCTGTTTTTT; J: TRBJ2-2; D: .; V: TRBV7-2; size: .
CDR3: CASTAPGRNDEQYF; DNA: TGTGCCAGCACCGCCCCCGGGAGGAACGACGAGCAGTACTTC; J: TRBJ2-7; D: TRBD2; V: TRBV28; size: .
CDR3: CSAIGAVEQFF; DNA: TGCAGTGCTATTGGGGCAGTTGAGCAGTTCTTC; J: TRBJ2-1; D: .; V: TRBV20-1; size: .
CDR3: CASSVGQTWLADSTDTQYF; DNA: TGTGCCAGCAGCGTAGGACAAACCTGGCTAGCGGATAGCACAGATACGCAGTATTTT; J: TRBJ2-3; D: TRBD2; V: TRBV9; size: .
CDR3: CSVGGRNTEAFF; DNA: TGCAGCGTTGGAGGTCGGAACACTGAAGCTTTCTTT; J: TRBJ1-1; D: .; V: TRBV29-1; size: .
CDR3: CATSNGRGGYNEQFF; DNA: TGTGCCACCAGCAATGGCAGAGGGGGTTACAATGAGCAGTTCTTC; J: TRBJ2-1; D: .; V: TRBV15; size: few